Below are 12 T cell receptor beta chains sequenced from a single sample in a study of shared clonotypes between healthy human individuals. Here immunoSEQ multiplex PCR was the method, and the copy in TCRdb shows in-frame clones only, minus some. The table records about 470,000 clones, around 79% of them present only once. Sequenced input: PBMCs. The receptors here all came from a woman between 40 and 55 years old in good health. Some clones in this sample may be carry-over from other donors' samples.

This clone came up once. This sequence joins TRBV23-1 and TRBJ2-1; D possibly uses TRBD1 or TRBD2 (5 bases each). TRBV23-1 is an open reading frame, and its role is uncertain. The V end lost 8 bases, the J end lost 8 bases, and 13 bases lay between the germline ends. CDR3 length equals 12 residues. CDR3 DNA sequence: TGCGCCAGCGTCAACGGGACGCATGAGCAGTTCTTC. Its translation is CASVNGTHEQFF.

J is TRBJ2-2 and V is TRBV10-3; TRBD2 matches at 7 bases. This CDR3 is 14 amino acids long. V shed 10 bases, J shed 2 bases, and the junction held 7 bases outside the gene matches. Germline V gene sequence: CDR1 ENHRY, CDR2 SYGVKD. DNA of the CDR3: TGTGCCACAGGAGCGGGACTAAACACCGGGGAGCTGTTTTTT. Its protein is CATGAGLNTGELFF.

The rearrangement joins TRBV4-3 to TRBJ2-7; 9 bases are shared with TRBD1. Germline loops: CDR1 LGHNA, CDR2 YSLEER. V was clipped by 1 base and J by 3 bases; unmatched bases: 1. The CDR3 is made up of 14 amino acids. The CDR3 sequence is CASSQGTGDYEQYF. The CDR3 nucleotides are TGCGCCAGCAGCCAAGGGACAGGGGACTACGAGCAGTACTTC.

The chain combines TRBV18 with TRBJ2-7; TRBD2 might be the D (7 bases). V lost 0 bases and J lost 3, with 12 bases in between. The CDR3 is made up of 15 amino acids. Per the germline V gene, CDR1 is KGHSH and CDR2 is LQKENI. CDR3 sequence: CASSPPRGGGYEQYF. As DNA, the CDR3 is TGTGCCAGCTCACCACCTAGGGGGGGAGGCTACGAGCAGTACTTC. Drawing the rest from reference TRBV18 and TRBJ2-7, the complete variable domain is NAGVMQNPRHLVRRRGQEARLRCSPMKGHSHVYWYRQLPEEGLKFMVYLQKENIIDESGMPKERFSAEFPKEGPSILRIQQVVRGDSAAYFCASSPPRGGGYEQYFGPGTRLTVT.

This clone showed up just once. At one boundary the junction diverges from the germline segment, which might be a read error. J is TRBJ2-5 and V is TRBV5-4; D perhaps matches TRBD2 (5 bases). The CDR3 has 13 amino acids. Germline V gives CDR1 SGHNT, CDR2 YYREEE (reference sequence). The CDR3 is CASSLREQETQYF. CDR3 DNA: TGCGCCAGCAGCCTTCGGGAACAAGAGACCCAGTACTTC.

The chain uses TRBV7-6 and TRBJ2-4; 11 bases fit TRBD2. The germline V gene encodes CDR1 SGHVS and CDR2 FNYEAQ. The V segment lost 2 bases and the J segment 1 base; nucleotides outside the gene matches: 10. This CDR3 has 19 amino acids. As DNA, the CDR3 is TGTGCCAGCAGCTTAAGACTAGCGGGATCGGGGCTGGCCAAAAACATTCAGTACTTC. As protein: CASSLRLAGSGLAKNIQYF.

This clone came up once. The chain uses TRBV5-1 and TRBJ2-7; TRBD1 matches at 9 bases. The junction had 2 bases not matched to a gene; V was cut back by 5 bases and J by 2 bases. Germline V gene data show CDR1 as SGHRS and CDR2 as YFSETQ. This CDR3 region has 13 residues. The CDR3 DNA is TGCGCCAGCAGGCGGACAGGGGCCTACGAGCAGTACTTC. Translated: CASRRTGAYEQYF.

J is TRBJ1-2 and V is TRBV28, with D possibly being TRBD1 (6 bases). This CDR3 has 14 amino acids. Between the trimmed V and J ends, which lost 7 bases and 8 bases, there was a span of 20 bases. CDR1 and CDR2 (germline): MDHEN, SYDVKM. The CDR3 DNA reads TGTGCCAGCACTCCCCCAGGGGCCGATCCGGGCTACACCTTC. It translates to CASTPPGADPGYTF.

V and J are TRBV4-2 and TRBJ2-2, with 10 bases that match TRBD2. CDR3 length equals 17 residues. Trimming at V came to 1 base and at J to 0 bases, leaving 2 bases not matched to a gene. The V gene's germline CDR1 is LGHNA and CDR2 YNFKEQ. In DNA form, the CDR3 reads TGTGCCAGCAGCCAAGGAGCGGGAGGGCCGAACACCGGGGAGCTGTTTTTT. Translating it yields CASSQGAGGPNTGELFF.

This clone showed up just a few times. V and J are TRBV7-3 and TRBJ2-4, with 15 bases identical to TRBD2. Losses at the gene ends were 5 bases for V and 11 bases for J; bases not matched to a gene: 10. The CDR3 length is 16 residues. CDR1 and CDR2 (germline): SGHTA, FQGTGA. CDR3 nucleotides: TGTGCCAGCAGCCCCCGGACTAGCGGGAGGGCCCCACTTCAGTACTTC. As protein: CASSPRTSGRAPLQYF.

V and J are TRBV19 and TRBJ2-7; tentatively, D is TRBD2 (5 bases). Germline V CDR1 and CDR2: LNHDA, SQIVND (reference sequence). V shed 1 base and J shed 6 bases, with 13 bases lying between them. There are 14 residues in the CDR3. CDR3 residues: CASSIGGLRAEQYF. The CDR3 DNA reads TGTGCCAGTAGTATAGGAGGGCTGAGGGCCGAGCAGTACTTC.

The chain links TRBV19 to TRBJ2-1; 16 bases line up with TRBD2. From germline, CDR1 is LNHDA and CDR2 SQIVND (reference sequence). The CDR3 covers 16 residues. V lost 5 bases to trimming and J lost 9 bases; unmatched junction nucleotides: 7. DNA of the CDR3: TGTGCCAGTAGTTCAACCGGGACTAGCGGGAGGGGTGAGCAGTTCTTC. It translates to CASSSTGTSGRGEQFF.